This T cell receptor beta chain is from a study of blood T cell repertoires in COVID-19. Study background: From T cells, B-cell-depleted T cells, or PBMCs came the material, which was cDNA or gDNA.

The J segment lost 10 bases and the V segment lost 3 bases, leaving 11 bases of the junction unmatched. CDR1 is SGHTA and CDR2 is FQGNSA in the germline V gene. The CDR3 length is 15 residues. Sequencing used immunoSEQ multiplex PCR; TCRdb keeps in-frame clones, though not all of them. The profile shows about 260,000 clones, about 83% of them singletons. The material sequenced was PBMCs or T cells enriched from blood (not recorded which). The chain carries TRBV7-2 and TRBJ2-2; 7 nucleotides match TRBD2. The receptor was derived from a woman in her forties or fifties who had recovered from COVID-19. The CDR3 here is CASSFSGDGRMELFF. CDR3 DNA sequence: TGTGCCAGCAGCTTCAGCGGGGACGGGAGAATGGAGCTGTTTTTT.